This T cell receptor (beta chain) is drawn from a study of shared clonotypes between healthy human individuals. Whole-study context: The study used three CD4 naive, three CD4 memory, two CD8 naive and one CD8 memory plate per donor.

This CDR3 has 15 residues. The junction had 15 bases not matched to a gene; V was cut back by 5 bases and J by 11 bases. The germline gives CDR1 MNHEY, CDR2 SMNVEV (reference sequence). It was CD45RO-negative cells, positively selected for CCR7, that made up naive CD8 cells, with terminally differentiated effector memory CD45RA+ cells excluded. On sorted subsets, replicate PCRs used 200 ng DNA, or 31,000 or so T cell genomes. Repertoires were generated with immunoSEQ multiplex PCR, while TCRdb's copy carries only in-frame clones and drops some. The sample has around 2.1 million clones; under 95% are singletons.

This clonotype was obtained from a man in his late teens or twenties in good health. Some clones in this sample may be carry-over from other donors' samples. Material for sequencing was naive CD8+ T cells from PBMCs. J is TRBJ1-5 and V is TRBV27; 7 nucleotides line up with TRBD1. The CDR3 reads CASSPTRQGIKAQHF. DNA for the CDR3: TGTGCCAGCAGTCCAACGCGACAGGGTATCAAGGCCCAGCATTTT.